Shown below are 11 T cell receptor beta chains from a single sample sequenced in a study of cytomegalovirus exposure and HLA in healthy donors. The primer mix had 60 Vbeta and 13 Jbeta primers. Some clones are missing from TCRdb's copy, which holds only in-frame ones; the method was immunoSEQ multiplex PCR. Among roughly 170,000 clones listed, 60% to 80% were seen once. Sequencing input: PBMCs. Receptor source: a woman between 50 and 59 years old in good health and CMV-seropositive.

This clone has a handful of counts. J is TRBJ1-6 and V is TRBV18; D ambiguous. CDR1 KGHSH and CDR2 LQKENI come from the germline V gene. V gave up 4 bases and J gave up 3 bases, with 13 bases separating them. This CDR3 region has 16 residues. As DNA, the CDR3 is TGTGCCAGCTCACTCACCGGTTACTTCTATAATTCACCCCTCCACTTT. Protein sequence: CASSLTGYFYNSPLHF.

The J gene is TRBJ1-1, the V gene TRBV9; D is undetermined. The CDR3 is 13 amino acids. CDR1 is SGDLS, CDR2 YYNGEE, per germline. Trimming removed 3 bases at V and 5 bases at J, with 11 bases between. CDR3: CASSGNGGTEAFF. For the CDR3, the DNA is TGTGCCAGCAGCGGCAATGGAGGTACTGAAGCTTTCTTT.

This clone has just one count. The V call is TRBV30, the J call TRBJ2-5; possibly TRBD1 for D (5 bases). Trimming removed 0 bases from V and 2 bases from J, with 7 bases in between. There are 13 residues in the CDR3. Germline V gene data show CDR1 as GTSNPN and CDR2 as SVGIG (reference sequence). In DNA form, the CDR3 reads TGTGCCTGGAGTGTAGACAGACAAGAGACCCAGTACTTC. It yields the protein CAWSVDRQETQYF.

J is TRBJ2-5 and V is TRBV9, with D perhaps matching TRBD2 (6 bases). The V gene lost 0 bases and the J gene lost 3 bases, with 12 bases spanning the gap. The CDR3 sequence is 15 residues long. Germline lookup yields CDR1 SGDLS and CDR2 YYNGEE. The CDR3: CASSVDNGGEETQYF. CDR3 sequence (DNA): TGTGCCAGCAGCGTAGATAACGGGGGAGAAGAGACCCAGTACTTC.

This clone was detected only once. J is TRBJ1-1 and V is TRBV6-5; D unclear. CDR1 and CDR2 from the germline V gene are MNHEY and SVGAGI. The CDR3 spans 13 residues. V was shortened by 0 bases and J by 4 bases, with 6 bases between the two germline ends. CDR3 sequence: CASSYSFLTEAFF. In nucleotides, the CDR3 is TGTGCCAGCAGTTACTCATTCCTCACTGAAGCTTTCTTT.

The V and J genes are TRBV6-1 and TRBJ1-3, with D perhaps matching TRBD1 (6 bases). The ends were cut back, 4 bases at V and 0 bases at J, with 16 bases in the middle. In germline, CDR1 is MNHNS, CDR2 SASEGT. The CDR3 covers 17 residues. CDR3 nucleotides: TGTGCCAGCAGTGGGTGGACAGAAACCGCCTCTGGAAACACCATATATTTT. This codes for CASSGWTETASGNTIYF.

The CDR3 coding sequence is TGTGCCAGCAACATGGACAGGGACAATGAGCAGTTCTTC. Residues: CASNMDRDNEQFF. The chain uses TRBV9 and TRBJ2-1; 8 bases line up with TRBD1. The trim removed 6 bases at V and 5 bases at J, leaving 4 bases unmatched. The CDR3 extends over 13 amino acids. Germline V lookup: CDR1 SGDLS, CDR2 YYNGEE.

The J gene is TRBJ2-7, the V gene TRBV5-4; 8 nucleotides agree with TRBD2. Trimming took 3 bases from V and 3 from J; bases not matched to a gene: 5. Germline lookup yields CDR1 SGHNT and CDR2 YYREEE (reference sequence). This CDR3 region has 14 residues. CDR3 region: CASSSLGTSYEQYF. DNA for the CDR3: TGTGCCAGCAGCTCCCTCGGGACTAGCTACGAGCAGTACTTC. Together with reference TRBV5-4 and TRBJ2-7, the CDR3 gives the full variable domain: ETGVTQSPTHLIKTRGQQVTLRCSSQSGHNTVSWYQQALGQGPQFIFQYYREEENGRGNFPPRFSGLQFPNYSSELNVNALELDDSALYLCASSSLGTSYEQYFGPGTRLTVT.

The chain uses TRBV11-2 and TRBJ2-7, with 10 bases identical to TRBD2. The CDR3 loop spans 15 amino acids. The germline CDR1 and CDR2 sequences are SGHAT and FQNNGV. The V gene end was trimmed by 0 bases and the J gene end by 4 bases; junction bases not matched to a gene: 3. The CDR3: CASSLESSGGYEQYF. CDR3 DNA: TGTGCCAGCAGCTTAGAGTCTAGCGGGGGTTACGAGCAGTACTTC.

The chain couples TRBV5-8 to TRBJ2-5; D may be TRBD1 (6 bases). Trimming left V 2 bases short and J 6 bases short, with 11 bases between. The CDR3 runs 13 residues. The germline V gene encodes CDR1 SGHTS and CDR2 YDEGEE. CDR3 DNA: TGTGCCAGCAGCTTAAGAGGGGGACAGACCCAGTACTTC. Its translation is CASSLRGGQTQYF. Looking up the rest from reference TRBV5-8 and TRBJ2-5 gives the full variable domain: EAGVTQSPTHLIKTRGQQATLRCSPISGHTSVYWYQQALGLGLQFLLWYDEGEERNRGNFPPRFSGRQFPNYSSELNVNALELEDSALYLCASSLRGGQTQYFGPGTRLLVL.

The sample holds a few counts of this clone. At one end, the junction sequence differs from germline, possibly due to a read error. The J gene is TRBJ2-7, the V gene TRBV7-6, with 11 positions matching TRBD1. Germline loops: CDR1 SGHVS, CDR2 FNYEAQ. CDR3 size: 15 residues. CDR3 nucleotide sequence: TGTGCCAGCAGTTTAGGGGGACAGGGGGCCTACGAGCAGTACTTC. Protein: CASSLGGQGAYEQYF.